The clone carrying this T cell receptor beta chain was counted between two and nine times. This record belongs to a study of blood T cell repertoires in COVID-19. For the study at large: From T cells, B-cell-depleted T cells, or PBMCs came the material, which was cDNA or gDNA.

Some clones are missing from TCRdb's copy, which holds only in-frame ones; the method was immunoSEQ multiplex PCR. The table includes some 200,000 clones, about 78% detected once. The source of this sequence is a woman aged 70-85 years with acute or convalescent COVID-19. Sequenced: peripheral blood.

The CDR3 coding sequence is TGTGCCAGCAGGACAGGGCAGGGCTACACCTTC. Residues: CASRTGQGYTF. The rearrangement joins TRBV28 to TRBJ1-2; 7 nucleotides agree with TRBD1. Germline CDR1 reads MDHEN; CDR2 reads SYDVKM. This CDR3 region has 11 residues. V lost 6 bases to trimming and J lost 8 bases; unmatched junction nucleotides: 3.